This T cell receptor beta chain was sequenced during a study of blood T cell repertoires in COVID-19. Study overall: The cDNA or gDNA used as material had been derived from T cells, B-cell-depleted T cells, or PBMCs.

Trimming at V came to 7 bases and at J to 9 bases, leaving 13 bases not matched to a gene. The germline V gene has CDR1 LNHDA and CDR2 SQIVND (reference sequence). This CDR3 region has 17 residues. Recruitment covered roughly 22 US areas and drew participants whose ages spanned roughly 18 to 90 years. Participants had their cohort set by participant-reported clinical history. Per the study methods: The authors estimated nucleated cell counts from reference gene primer amplification. Using immunoSEQ multiplex PCR, the repertoire was profiled, and TCRdb retains in-frame clones only, with some absent. The DNA gave D and trimming, while V, J and clone size come from that table. The sample records around 220,000 clones, about 86% being singletons.

This clonotype originated in a woman between 50 and 59 years old with acute COVID-19. The sample consisted of PBMCs or T cells enriched from blood (not recorded which). V is TRBV19 and J is TRBJ2-1; 15 nucleotides line up with TRBD2. Written as DNA, the CDR3 is TGTGCCAGTACCCCCTCTGGACTAGCGGGAGGGCCTGGTGAGCAGTTCTTC. Its protein product is CASTPSGLAGGPGEQFF.